The rows below give T cell receptor beta chains drawn from one sample of a study of lung T cells in sarcoidosis with Löfgren's syndrome. TCRdb reprocessed the reads via MiXCR and lists one record per CDR3 protein. The sample holds about 9,400 distinct CDR3 sequences, about 20% seen once. Material: CD4+ T cells from bronchoalveolar lavage. The receptors originated from a human donor with sarcoidosis (Löfgren's syndrome or another form), or a control subject (not recorded which). Each CDR3 is given with its conserved first and last residue. The order of the fields is clone size, CDR3 length, J gene, D gene, V gene, CDR3 DNA, CDR3 protein. The D gene is left open where the match is weak. Clone size is not always given. Where it is, it says once, few, many or a class for expanded clones.

>.|15|TRBJ2-2|.|TRBV6-1
TGTGCCAGCGAAAGGGCTATTGAAGCGACCGGGGAGCCGTTTTTT
CASERAIEATGEPFF
>many|16|TRBJ2-2|TRBD2|TRBV3-1
TGTGCCAGCAGCCAGCGACTAGCGGGAATCACCGGGGAGCTGTTTTTT
CASSQRLAGITGELFF
>.|13|TRBJ1-1|TRBD1|TRBV5-1
TGCGCCAGCACCCTGACAGGGCAGGGTGAAGCTTTCTTT
CASTLTGQGEAFF
>.|16|TRBJ2-3|TRBD2|TRBV28
TGTGCCAGCAGTCTCGGACTAGCGGGGGGGACAGATACGCAGTATTTT
CASSLGLAGGTDTQYF
>.|15|TRBJ1-5|.|TRBV6-1
TGTGCCAGCGGTTTCGGCCGGGACGCCAATCAGCCCCAGCATTTT
CASGFGRDANQPQHF
>many|18|TRBJ2-3|TRBD2|TRBV20-1
TGCAGTGCGACTCGGGGCGGGGGGACTCCTCTTCGCACAGATACGCAGTATTTT
CSATRGGGTPLRTDTQYF
>many|14|TRBJ2-4|TRBD1|TRBV2
TGTGCCAGCAGCTTTGACAGGGGTTATACCATTCAGTACTTC
CASSFDRGYTIQYF
>many|14|TRBJ2-7|.|TRBV6-1
TGTGCCAGCAGTGTAACCGACAGTCCCTACGAGCAGTACTTC
CASSVTDSPYEQYF
>.|14|TRBJ1-4|TRBD1|TRBV20-1
TGCAGTGCCCAACCGGGACAGATTAATGAAGAACTGGTCTTT
CSAQPGQINEELVF
>many|15|TRBJ1-1|.|TRBV19
TGTGCCAGTAGGGTCAGGACGGAACAGAACCCTGAAGCTTTCTTT
CASRVRTEQNPEAFF
>many|15|TRBJ2-5|.|TRBV5-1
TGCGCCAGCAGCTATTGGGGACAATTCCAAGAGACCCAGTACTTC
CASSYWGQFQETQYF
>.|15|TRBJ2-2|.|TRBV6-1
TGTGCCAGCAGTCAGGGATCCTCGGACACCGGGGAGCTGTTTTTT
CASSQGSSDTGELFF
>many|13|TRBJ1-1|.|TRBV7-8
TGTGCCAGCCGGGTGGGGGTGGGCACTGAAGCTTTCTTT
CASRVGVGTEAFF
>.|11|TRBJ2-7|.|TRBV30
TGCGCCTGCACTGCTATCTACGAGCAGTACTTC
CACTAIYEQYF
>medium-sized|17|TRBJ2-1|TRBD2|TRBV27
TGTGCCAGCAGTTTATTGCCGTTACTAGCGGGGAACAATGAGCAGTTCTTC
CASSLLPLLAGNNEQFF
>.|12|TRBJ1-2|.|TRBV7-2
TGCGCCAGCAGCTTAGAGTGGGACAAACTCCTCTTC
CASSLEWDKLLF
>.|15|TRBJ2-6|.|TRBV28
TGTGCCAGCAGCCGTCCAGGCTCTGGGGCCAACGTCCCGACTTTC
CASSRPGSGANVPTF
>many|14|TRBJ2-7|.|TRBV5-1
TGCGCCAGCAGCTTGGCGGCAGACTCCTACGAGCAGTACTTC
CASSLAADSYEQYF
>many|14|TRBJ2-7|TRBD1|TRBV6-1
TGTGCCAGCAGTGCGACCGGGACAGGGATAAAGCAGTACTTC
CASSATGTGIKQYF
>.|12|TRBJ2-7|.|TRBV30
TGTGCCTGGAGTAACGTAGTGGGCGAGCAGTACTTC
CAWSNVVGEQYF
>many|11|TRBJ2-1|.|TRBV11-1
TGTGCCAGCAGCTTAGGGGGTCGGCAGTTCTTC
CASSLGGRQFF
>many|12|TRBJ2-1|.|TRBV12-3/TRBV12-4
TGTGCCAGCAGTTTAGCGCTCGGTTCTGGGTTCTTC
CASSLALGSGFF
>many|14|TRBJ1-4|.|TRBV20-1
TGCAGTGCTAGAGATGGTAAATCCGATGAAAAACTGTTTTTT
CSARDGKSDEKLFF
>many|17|TRBJ2-7|TRBD1|TRBV11-2
TGTGCCAGCAGCACGGACAGGGGGCGGCGTGGAGCTTACGAGCAGTACTTC
CASSTDRGRRGAYEQYF
>medium-sized|15|TRBJ2-5|TRBD1|TRBV11-2
TGTGCCAGCAGCTTACTCGGGACAGGGGAAGAGACCCAGTACTTC
CASSLLGTGEETQYF
>medium-sized|12|TRBJ1-5|TRBD1|TRBV28
TGTGCCAGCAGTGCCTACCGGGACAGGGTTCATTTT
CASSAYRDRVHF
>medium-sized|14|TRBJ2-7|.|TRBV27
TGTGCCAGCAGTTTATCGGACACTAGCTACGAGCAGTACTTC
CASSLSDTSYEQYF
>many|14|TRBJ1-6|.|TRBV6-1
TGTGCCAGCTTGGGGGGCCCCCGGAGTTCACCCCTCCACTTT
CASLGGPRSSPLHF
>many|12|TRBJ2-1|TRBD1|TRBV29-1
TGCAGCGTGGGGACAGGTACTAGTGAGCAGTTCTTC
CSVGTGTSEQFF